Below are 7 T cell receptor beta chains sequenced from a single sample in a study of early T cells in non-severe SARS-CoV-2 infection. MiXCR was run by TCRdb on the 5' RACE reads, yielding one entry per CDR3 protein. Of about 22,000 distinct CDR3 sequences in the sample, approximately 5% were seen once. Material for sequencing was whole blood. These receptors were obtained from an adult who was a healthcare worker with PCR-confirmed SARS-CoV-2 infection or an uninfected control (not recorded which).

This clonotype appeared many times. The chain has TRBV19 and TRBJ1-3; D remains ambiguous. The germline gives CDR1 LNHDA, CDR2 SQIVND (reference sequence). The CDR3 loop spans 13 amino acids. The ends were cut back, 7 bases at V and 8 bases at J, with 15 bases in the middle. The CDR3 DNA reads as TGTGCCAGTATTAACGACATCTTGGACACCATATATTTT. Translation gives CASINDILDTIYF.

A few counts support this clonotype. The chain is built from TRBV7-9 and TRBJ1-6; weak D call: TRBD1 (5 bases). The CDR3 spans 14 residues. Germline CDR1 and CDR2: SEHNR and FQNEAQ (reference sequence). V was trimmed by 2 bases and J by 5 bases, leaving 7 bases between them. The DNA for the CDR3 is TGTGCCAGCAGCTTACAAGGGGATAATTCACCCCTCCACTTT. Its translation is CASSLQGDNSPLHF.

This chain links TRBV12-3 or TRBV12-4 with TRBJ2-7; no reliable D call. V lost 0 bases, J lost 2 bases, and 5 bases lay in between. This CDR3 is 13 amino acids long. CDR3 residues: CASSLAGAYEQYF. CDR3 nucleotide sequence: TGTGCCAGCAGTTTAGCTGGGGCCTACGAGCAGTACTTC.

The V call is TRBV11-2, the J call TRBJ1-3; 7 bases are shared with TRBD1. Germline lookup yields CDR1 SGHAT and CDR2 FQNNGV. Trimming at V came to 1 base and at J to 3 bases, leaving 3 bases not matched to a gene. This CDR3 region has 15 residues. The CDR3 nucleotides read TGTGCCAGCAGCTTAGGAGGGGGCTATGGAAACACCATATATTTT. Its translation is CASSLGGGYGNTIYF.

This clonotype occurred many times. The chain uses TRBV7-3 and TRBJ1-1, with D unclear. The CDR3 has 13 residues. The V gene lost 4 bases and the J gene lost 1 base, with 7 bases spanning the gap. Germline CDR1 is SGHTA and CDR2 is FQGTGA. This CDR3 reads CASSYRGNTEAFF. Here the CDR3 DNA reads TGTGCCAGCAGCTACCGGGGGAACACTGAAGCTTTCTTT.

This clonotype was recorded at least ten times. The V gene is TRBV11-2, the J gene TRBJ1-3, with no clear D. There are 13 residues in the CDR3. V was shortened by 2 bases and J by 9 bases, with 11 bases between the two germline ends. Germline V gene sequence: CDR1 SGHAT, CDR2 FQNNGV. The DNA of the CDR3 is TGTGCCAGCAGCTTACCAGGAGTTGGCACCATATATTTT. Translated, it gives CASSLPGVGTIYF.

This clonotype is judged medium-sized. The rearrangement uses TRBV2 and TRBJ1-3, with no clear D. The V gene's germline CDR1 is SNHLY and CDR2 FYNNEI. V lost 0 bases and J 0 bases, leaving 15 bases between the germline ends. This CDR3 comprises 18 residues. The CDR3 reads CASSEAGVVRTSGNTIYF. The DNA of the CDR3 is TGTGCCAGCAGTGAAGCCGGGGTGGTCCGTACCTCTGGAAACACCATATATTTT.